This T cell receptor (beta chain) emerged from a study of T cell responses to AZD1222 COVID-19 vaccine. On the study more broadly: Recipients boosted at about 4 weeks or about 12 weeks are pooled.

The method was immunoSEQ multiplex PCR; TCRdb's version includes in-frame clones alone and lacks a portion of them. This sample has 150,000 or so clones, with 90% found just once. Details on this clone: Its antigen is still unknown.

Points from the study as a whole: Clonal diversity may have been underestimated, and the donors were mostly white British, with more females than males. There were repertoire samples only from the period after the peak T cell response.

The V end was cut by 6 bases, the J end by 2 bases, with 5 bases between. The CDR3 runs to 11 residues. The rearrangement joins TRBV12-3 or TRBV12-4 to TRBJ2-7; D not resolved. The sequencing used peripheral blood, collected on day 0 of AZD1222 vaccination. This sequence was found in an adult in good health. The CDR3 is CASRSTYEQYF. The CDR3 nucleotides are TGTGCCAGCAGGTCCACCTACGAGCAGTACTTC.